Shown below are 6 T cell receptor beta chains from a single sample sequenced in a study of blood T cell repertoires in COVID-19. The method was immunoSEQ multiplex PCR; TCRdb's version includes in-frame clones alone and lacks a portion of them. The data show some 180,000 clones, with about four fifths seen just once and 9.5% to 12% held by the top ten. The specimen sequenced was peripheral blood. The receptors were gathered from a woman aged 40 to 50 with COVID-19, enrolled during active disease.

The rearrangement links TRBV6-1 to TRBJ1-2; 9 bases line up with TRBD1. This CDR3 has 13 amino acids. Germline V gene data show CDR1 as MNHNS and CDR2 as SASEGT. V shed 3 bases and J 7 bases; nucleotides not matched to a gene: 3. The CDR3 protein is CASSEGQGGGYTF. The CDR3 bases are TGTGCCAGCAGTGAGGGACAGGGCGGTGGCTACACCTTC.

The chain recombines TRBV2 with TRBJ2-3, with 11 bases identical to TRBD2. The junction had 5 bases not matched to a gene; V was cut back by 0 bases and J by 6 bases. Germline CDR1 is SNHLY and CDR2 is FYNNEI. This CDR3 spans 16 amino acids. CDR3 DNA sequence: TGTGCCAGCAGTGAAGCGTTGGCTAGCGGGGGGGATACGCAGTATTTT. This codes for CASSEALASGGDTQYF. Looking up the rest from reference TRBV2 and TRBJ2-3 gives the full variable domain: EPEVTQTPSHQVTQMGQEVILRCVPISNHLYFYWYRQILGQKVEFLVSFYNNEISEKSEIFDDQFSVERPDGSNFTLKIRSTKLEDSAMYFCASSEALASGGDTQYFGPGTRLTVL.

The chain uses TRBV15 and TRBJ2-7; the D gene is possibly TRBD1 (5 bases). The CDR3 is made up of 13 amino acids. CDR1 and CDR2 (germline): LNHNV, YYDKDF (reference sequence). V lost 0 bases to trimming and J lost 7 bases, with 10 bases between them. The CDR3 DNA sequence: TGTGCCACCAGCAGAGATCAGGGCAGAGAGCAGTACGTC. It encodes CATSRDQGREQYV.

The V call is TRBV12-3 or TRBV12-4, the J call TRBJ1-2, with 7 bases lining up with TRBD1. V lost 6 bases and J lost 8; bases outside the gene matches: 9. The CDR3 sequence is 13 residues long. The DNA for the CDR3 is TGTGCCAGCAGCATAGGGACAGTTGTGGGCTACACCTTC. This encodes CASSIGTVVGYTF.

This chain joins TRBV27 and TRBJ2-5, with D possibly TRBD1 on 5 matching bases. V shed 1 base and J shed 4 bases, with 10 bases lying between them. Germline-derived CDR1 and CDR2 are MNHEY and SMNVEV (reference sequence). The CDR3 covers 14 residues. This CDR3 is CASSLLQGAETQYF. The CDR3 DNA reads TGTGCCAGCAGTTTATTGCAGGGTGCAGAGACCCAGTACTTC.

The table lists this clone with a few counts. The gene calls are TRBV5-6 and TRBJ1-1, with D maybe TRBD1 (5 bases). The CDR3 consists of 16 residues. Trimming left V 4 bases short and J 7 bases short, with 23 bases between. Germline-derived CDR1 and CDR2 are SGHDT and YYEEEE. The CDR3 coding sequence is TGTGCCAGCAGCCGGGGGGAACTTGCCCTGACCGGTGAAGCTTTCTTT. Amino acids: CASSRGELALTGEAFF.